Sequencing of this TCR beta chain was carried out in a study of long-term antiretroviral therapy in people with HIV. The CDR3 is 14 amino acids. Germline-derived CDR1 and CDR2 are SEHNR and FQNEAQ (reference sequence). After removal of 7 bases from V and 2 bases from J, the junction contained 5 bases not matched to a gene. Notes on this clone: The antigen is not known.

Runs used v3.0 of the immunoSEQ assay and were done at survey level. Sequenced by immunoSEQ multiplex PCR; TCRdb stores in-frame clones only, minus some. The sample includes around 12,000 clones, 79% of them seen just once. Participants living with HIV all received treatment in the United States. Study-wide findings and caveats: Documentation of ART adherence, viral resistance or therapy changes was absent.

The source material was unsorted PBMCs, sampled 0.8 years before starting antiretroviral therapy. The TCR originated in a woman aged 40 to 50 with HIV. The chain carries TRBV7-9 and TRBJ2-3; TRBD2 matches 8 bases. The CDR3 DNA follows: TGTGCCAGCACCCCGGGAGGGGTCACAGATACGCAGTATTTT. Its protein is CASTPGGVTDTQYF.